This passage covers 8 T cell receptor beta chains from one sample sequenced in a study of T-cell reconstitution after alpha-beta-depleted transplantation in children. Preparation of the TCRbeta library was carried out with unique molecular identifiers. TCRdb re-derived calls from the PCR reads in MiXCR, one entry per CDR3 protein. The sample has a few hundred thousand distinct CDR3 sequences; around 9.9% are singletons. The material sequenced was PBMCs, taken before TCRalphabeta/CD19-depleted stem cell transplant. The receptors here all came from a child less than two years old with acute myeloid leukemia, due to receive a stem cell transplant.

This clonotype came up many times. The chain carries TRBV5-1 and TRBJ1-4, with TRBD1 matching 12 bases. The junction had 7 bases not matched to a gene; V was cut back by 4 bases and J by 6 bases. Per germline, CDR1 SGHRS and CDR2 YFSETQ. This CDR3 has 16 amino acids. This CDR3 is CASSHGTGGTYEKLFF. CDR3 coding DNA: TGCGCCAGCAGCCACGGGACAGGGGGCACTTATGAAAAACTGTTTTTT.

This clonotype has a count of ten or more. The chain links TRBV14 to TRBJ1-4; D is possibly TRBD1 (6 bases). The germline V gene has CDR1 SGHDN and CDR2 FVKESK. Trimming stripped 10 bases from V and 8 bases from J, with 20 bases between. The CDR3 covers 14 residues. The CDR3, as DNA: TGTGCCACCCCAATACAGGGACGTTCAGAAAAACTGTTTTTT. This translates into CATPIQGRSEKLFF.

Points on this clonotype: The junction shows a germline mismatch at one end, possibly a read error. The chain links TRBV7-2 to TRBJ1-5; 7 bases agree with TRBD1. The CDR3 length is 14 residues. Germline lookup yields CDR1 SGHTA and CDR2 FQGNSA. The CDR3 loop reads CVSSLGGGNQPQHF. CDR3 sequence (DNA): TGTGTCAGCAGCTTAGGGGGCGGCAATCAGCCCCAGCATTTT.

This clonotype was counted many times. The chain joins TRBV30 to TRBJ1-2; D unclear. Looked up from germline, CDR1 is GTSNPN and CDR2 is SVGIG (reference sequence). The germline V and J ends were trimmed by 3 bases and 8 bases, with 7 bases remaining between them. CDR3 length equals 10 residues. The CDR3 nucleotides read TGTGCCTGGAGCATGGGAGGCTACACCTTC. It yields the protein CAWSMGGYTF.

In its sample, this clonotype was seen a few times. The chain has TRBV19 and TRBJ1-1; no clear D gene. V lost 3 bases to trimming and J lost 4 bases, with 12 bases between them. Per germline, CDR1 LNHDA and CDR2 SQIVND (reference sequence). The CDR3 contains 14 residues. In DNA form, the CDR3 reads TGTGCCAGTAGTATGGGTAGAGGGATCACTGAAGCTTTCTTT. This encodes CASSMGRGITEAFF.

With regard to this clonotype: A much larger clone lies one base from this, so it may be a read error. The V gene is TRBV20-1, the J gene TRBJ2-7, with D perhaps matching TRBD2 (5 bases). The CDR3 extends over 14 amino acids. In germline, CDR1 is DFQATT, CDR2 SNEGSKA (reference sequence). The CDR3 protein is CSAIAGSASYEQCF. The CDR3 DNA is TGCAGTGCTATAGCCGGTAGCGCCAGCTACGAGCAGTGCTTC.

This clonotype has more than one count but fewer than ten. The genes are TRBV18 and TRBJ1-1; D call uncertain. V lost 2 bases and J lost 6, with 7 bases in between. The CDR3 runs to 12 residues. Looked up from germline, CDR1 is KGHSH and CDR2 is LQKENI. CDR3 amino acids: CASSPVISEAFF. In DNA form, the CDR3 reads TGTGCCAGCTCACCAGTTATCTCTGAAGCTTTCTTT.

This clonotype was picked up many times. J is TRBJ2-3 and V is TRBV5-1; TRBD2 matches at 13 bases. The junction had 6 bases not matched to a gene; V was cut back by 0 bases and J by 8 bases. Germline CDR1 is SGHRS and CDR2 is YFSETQ. This CDR3 is 16 amino acids long. The CDR3 nucleotides read TGCGCCAGCAGCTTGGCCCCAGGACTAGCGGGAGTTACGCAGTATTTT. Translating it yields CASSLAPGLAGVTQYF.